These 19 T cell receptor beta chains originate from one sample sequenced in a study of blood T cell repertoires in COVID-19. Sequencing was performed with immunoSEQ multiplex PCR; in TCRdb, only in-frame clones are kept and a portion is missing. The repertoire has about 240,000 clones, around 90% of them found once; the top ten carry around 0.83%. Sequencing input: peripheral blood. The origin of the receptors is a man aged 25 to 40 with COVID-19, enrolled during active disease.

In its sample, this clone was seen a few times. This sequence joins TRBV11-1 and TRBJ2-7, with 8 bases that match TRBD1. Germline-derived CDR1 and CDR2 are SGHAT and FQDESV (reference sequence). This CDR3 is 15 amino acids long. Losses at the gene ends were 4 bases for V and 2 bases for J; bases not matched to a gene: 7. The CDR3: CASSSGQGKTYEQYF. The DNA of the CDR3 is TGTGCCAGCAGCTCCGGACAGGGAAAGACCTACGAGCAGTACTTC.

The chain couples TRBV5-4 to TRBJ2-7; perhaps TRBD1 as D (6 bases). In germline, CDR1 is SGHNT, CDR2 YYREEE (reference sequence). Between the trimmed V and J ends, which lost 1 base and 5 bases, there was a span of 10 bases. CDR3 length: 13 amino acids. CDR3 protein: CASSLWAGDEQYF. CDR3 nucleotides: TGTGCCAGCAGCTTGTGGGCAGGGGACGAGCAGTACTTC.

This clone was found once. The chain joins TRBV6-5 to TRBJ1-6; TRBD1 matches at 9 bases. In germline, CDR1 is MNHEY, CDR2 SVGAGI. V gave up 2 bases and J gave up 9 bases; unmatched junction bases: 2. There are 14 residues in the CDR3. CDR3 coding DNA: TGTGCCAGCAGTTACACAGGGGGCTCTTCACCCCTCCACTTT. Amino acids: CASSYTGGSSPLHF.

The rearrangement joins TRBV18 to TRBJ1-5, with no clear D. Germline loops: CDR1 KGHSH, CDR2 LQKENI. The CDR3 consists of 12 residues. Trimming took off 2 bases at V and 5 bases at J, with 4 bases between the two ends. DNA for the CDR3: TGTGCCAGCTCACCAAGCGATCAGCCCCAGCATTTT. This sequence encodes CASSPSDQPQHF.

This sequence joins TRBV6-6 and TRBJ1-5; possibly TRBD1 for D (5 bases). Trimming took off 7 bases at V and 2 bases at J, with 15 bases between the two ends. The CDR3 length is 15 residues. Looked up from germline, CDR1 is MNHNY and CDR2 is SVGAGI (reference sequence). As DNA, the CDR3 is TGTGCCAGCACCAACGCCCCGGGGGGCAATCAGCCCCAGCATTTT. It encodes CASTNAPGGNQPQHF.

The rearrangement uses TRBV14 and TRBJ2-5, with D maybe TRBD2 (6 bases). The V gene lost 3 bases and the J gene lost 6 bases, with 14 bases spanning the gap. CDR3 length: 14 residues. CDR1 SGHDN and CDR2 FVKESK come from the germline V gene. CDR3 region: CASSQQLASQTQYF. The CDR3 DNA is TGTGCCAGCAGCCAGCAACTAGCTTCACAGACCCAGTACTTC. Full variable domain (outside the CDR3, taken from reference TRBV14 and TRBJ2-5): EAGVTQFPSHSVIEKGQTVTLRCDPISGHDNLYWYRRVMGKEIKFLLHFVKESKQDESGMPNNRFLAERTGGTYSTLKVQPAELEDSGVYFCASSQQLASQTQYFGPGTRLLVL.

V is TRBV27 and J is TRBJ1-1, with D unclear. The V end was cut by 3 bases, the J end by 1 base, with 9 bases between. CDR1 and CDR2 from the germline V gene are MNHEY and SMNVEV (reference sequence). This CDR3 is built from 14 residues. The CDR3 here is CASSLVQQNTEAFF. In DNA form, the CDR3 reads TGTGCCAGCAGTTTGGTACAACAGAACACTGAAGCTTTCTTT.

The chain couples TRBV3-1 (or the pseudogene TRBV3-2) to TRBJ2-1, with D possibly TRBD1 on 5 matching bases. Germline-derived CDR1 and CDR2 are LGHDT and YNNKEL (reference sequence). V gave up 5 bases and J gave up 3 bases, with 8 bases separating them. The CDR3 consists of 13 residues. In nucleotides, the CDR3 is TGTGCCAGCAGCTTCGACAGCTACAATGAGCAGTTCTTC. Translation gives CASSFDSYNEQFF.

V is TRBV5-6 and J is TRBJ2-7; 7 nucleotides align to TRBD2. This CDR3 is built from 13 residues. The germline V gene encodes CDR1 SGHDT and CDR2 YYEEEE. After removal of 3 bases from V and 2 bases from J, the junction contained 2 bases not matched to a gene. Here the CDR3 DNA reads TGTGCCAGCAGCTGGGGGAGGGCCTACGAGCAGTACTTC. Translation gives CASSWGRAYEQYF.

The chain links TRBV5-1 to TRBJ2-7, with TRBD1 matching over 9 bases. The CDR3 has 14 residues. Germline values: CDR1 SGHRS, CDR2 YFSETQ. Trimming cost V 4 bases and J 5 bases; bases outside gene matches: 7. The CDR3 DNA is TGCGCCAGCAGCCCTAGGACAGGGGAAGACGAGCAGTACTTC. Encoded protein: CASSPRTGEDEQYF.

DNA of the CDR3: TGTGCCAGCAGCCCCGGAGCGGGGCGTCGCCCGACGACCCTCCACTTT. It translates to CASSPGAGRRPTTLHF. V and J are TRBV11-2 and TRBJ1-6; weak D call: TRBD1 (5 bases). Per germline, CDR1 SGHAT and CDR2 FQNNGV. The CDR3 consists of 16 residues. Trimming cost V 5 bases and J 14 bases, with 25 bases left between them.

Note on this clone: Germline is not matched at one junction end, which may reflect a read error. This chain connects TRBV5-1 to TRBJ1-1; D unresolved. This CDR3 region has 13 residues. In germline, CDR1 is SGHRS, CDR2 YFSETQ. CDR3 sequence reads: CASSLGGNPEAFF. CDR3 DNA sequence: TGCGCCAGCAGTCTCGGAGGGAACCCTGAAGCTTTCTTT.

The rearrangement joins TRBV10-2 to TRBJ1-5; 7 bases map to TRBD1. The CDR3 runs 15 residues. Germline CDR1 WSHSY, CDR2 SAAADI. The trim removed 8 bases at V and 0 bases at J, leaving 7 bases unmatched. CDR3 loop: CASALGTVSNQPQHF. The CDR3 DNA sequence: TGCGCCAGCGCATTAGGGACAGTTAGCAATCAGCCCCAGCATTTT.

The chain carries TRBV7-9 and TRBJ1-5, with TRBD1 identical over 7 bases. Looked up from germline, CDR1 is SEHNR and CDR2 is FQNEAQ (reference sequence). The CDR3 sequence is 14 residues long. The V segment lost 6 bases and the J segment 6 bases; nucleotides outside the gene matches: 8. The CDR3 bases are TGTGCCAGCAGTCCTCAGGGGGGAGGTCAGCCCCAGCATTTT. Its protein is CASSPQGGGQPQHF.

This clone was recorded only once. The rearrangement joins TRBV7-2 to TRBJ2-3, with D unresolved. The CDR3 sequence is 12 residues long. Germline V gives CDR1 SGHTA, CDR2 FQGNSA. The V and J ends lost 5 bases and 6 bases respectively, with 9 bases between them. The CDR3 region has the DNA TGTGCCAGCAGCCCCCCCCATGATACGCAGTATTTT. It is translated as CASSPPHDTQYF.

This sequence joins TRBV27 and TRBJ1-4; no clear D gene. The CDR3 runs to 16 residues. CDR1 MNHEY and CDR2 SMNVEV come from the germline V gene (reference sequence). Deletions cut 2 bases from V and 0 bases from J, with 10 bases between. This chain's CDR3 is CASSLRRRATNEKLFF. The CDR3, as DNA: TGTGCCAGCAGTTTAAGGAGGCGGGCAACTAATGAAAAACTGTTTTTT.

In this sample, this clone turned up a few times. The chain combines TRBV5-5 with TRBJ2-5; 7 bases align to TRBD2. Germline values: CDR1 SGHKS, CDR2 YYEKEE (reference sequence). This CDR3 region has 16 residues. Germline trimming cut 3 bases from V and 5 bases from J; bases unmatched to any gene: 13. The CDR3 is CASSSTPGTSAETQYF. The CDR3 bases are TGTGCCAGCAGCTCCACCCCAGGCACTAGCGCTGAGACCCAGTACTTC.

The rearrangement links TRBV12-5 to TRBJ2-1; 8 nucleotides line up with TRBD1. With V trimmed by 5 bases and J by 6 bases, 3 bases remained unmatched. The CDR3 extends over 13 amino acids. Germline loops: CDR1 LGHNT, CDR2 FRNRAP. In DNA form, the CDR3 reads TGTGCTAGTGGTGTGGGACAGGTCAATGAGCAGTTCTTC. Translated, it gives CASGVGQVNEQFF.

The chain joins TRBV14 to TRBJ1-1; no definite D call. Germline V CDR1 and CDR2: SGHDN, FVKESK. V lost 0 bases and J lost 4, with 6 bases in between. This CDR3 spans 13 amino acids. Here the CDR3 DNA reads TGTGCCAGCAGCCAAGACCGGAGCACTGAAGCTTTCTTT. Translation gives CASSQDRSTEAFF.